The clone carrying this T cell receptor beta chain has a handful of counts. What it binds is unknown. These data come from a study of T-cell memory formation after mild COVID-19. Whole-study findings and limits: Pre-infection memory held some responding clones, suggesting pre-existing cross-reactive T cells responded. Clones contracting across day 15 to 85 had a balanced CD4/CD8 profile; later expanding clones leaned CD4+.

Using constant-segment primers, 5'RACE produced TCR alpha and TCR beta cDNA libraries carrying sample barcodes and UMIs. TCRdb reprocessed the 5' RACE reads with MiXCR, giving one entry per CDR3 protein. Altogether 550,000 to 650,000 distinct CDR3 sequences are present, 15% to 20% being singletons, with the ten largest covering 8.1%. The sequence was collected from an adult woman who had mild COVID-19 (a few samples of this study predate the infection). Cell type and time point are not known. The material sequenced was PBMCs or a T cell subset sorted from them (not recorded which).

The chain's CDR3 is CASSEHREGRDEQFF. Written as DNA, the CDR3 is TGTGCCAGCAGTGAACACCGGGAGGGGAGGGATGAGCAGTTCTTC. The chain joins TRBV6-1 to TRBJ2-1; 8 bases fit TRBD2. There are 15 residues in the CDR3. V dropped 2 bases and J dropped 8; count of bases not matched to a gene: 8. Germline-derived CDR1 and CDR2 are MNHNS and SASEGT.